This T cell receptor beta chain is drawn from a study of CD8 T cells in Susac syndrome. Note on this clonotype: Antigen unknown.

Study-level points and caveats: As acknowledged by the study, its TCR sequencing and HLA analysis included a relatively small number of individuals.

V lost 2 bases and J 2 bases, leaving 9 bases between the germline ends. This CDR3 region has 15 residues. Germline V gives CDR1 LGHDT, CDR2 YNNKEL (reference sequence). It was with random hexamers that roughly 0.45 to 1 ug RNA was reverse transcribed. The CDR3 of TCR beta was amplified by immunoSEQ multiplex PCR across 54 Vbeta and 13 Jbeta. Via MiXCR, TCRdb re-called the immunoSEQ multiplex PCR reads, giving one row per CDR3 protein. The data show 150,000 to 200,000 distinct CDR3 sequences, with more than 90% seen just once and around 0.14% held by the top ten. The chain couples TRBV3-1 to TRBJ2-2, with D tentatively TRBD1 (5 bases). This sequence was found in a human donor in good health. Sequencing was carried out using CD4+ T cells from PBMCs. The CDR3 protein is CASSQWQGNTGELFF. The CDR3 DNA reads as TGTGCCAGCAGCCAATGGCAGGGAAACACCGGGGAGCTGTTTTTT.